The text below deals with one TCR beta chain. Its antigen is currently unknown. Amplification used 60 Vbeta primers and 13 Jbeta primers. Method: immunoSEQ multiplex PCR; TCRdb's copy keeps in-frame clones and lacks some. Of fewer than 100,000 clones in the sample, about 78% are singletons; the top ten hold over 4%. The CDR3 length is 21 residues. Per the germline V gene, CDR1 is LNHDA and CDR2 is SQIVND (reference sequence). The junction had 16 bases not matched to a gene; V was cut back by 4 bases and J by 2 bases. These data are taken from a study of cytomegalovirus exposure and HLA in healthy donors. Broader study findings: Likely technical artifact: a cluster of highly shared sequence variants. Most TCR beta V segments were productive about 87% or about 30% of the time in an earlier analysis. TRBV6-2, TRBV6-3 and other indistinguishable V segments were excluded.

Sequencing used PBMCs. This sequence joins TRBV19 and TRBJ2-3; 15 bases map to TRBD2. This clonotype was sampled from a woman aged 40 to 50 in good health and CMV-seropositive. CDR3 DNA: TGTGCCAGTAGTAAAAAGACCGGGACTAGCGGGAGGTACGCTAACACAGATACGCAGTATTTT. Translating it yields CASSKKTGTSGRYANTDTQYF.